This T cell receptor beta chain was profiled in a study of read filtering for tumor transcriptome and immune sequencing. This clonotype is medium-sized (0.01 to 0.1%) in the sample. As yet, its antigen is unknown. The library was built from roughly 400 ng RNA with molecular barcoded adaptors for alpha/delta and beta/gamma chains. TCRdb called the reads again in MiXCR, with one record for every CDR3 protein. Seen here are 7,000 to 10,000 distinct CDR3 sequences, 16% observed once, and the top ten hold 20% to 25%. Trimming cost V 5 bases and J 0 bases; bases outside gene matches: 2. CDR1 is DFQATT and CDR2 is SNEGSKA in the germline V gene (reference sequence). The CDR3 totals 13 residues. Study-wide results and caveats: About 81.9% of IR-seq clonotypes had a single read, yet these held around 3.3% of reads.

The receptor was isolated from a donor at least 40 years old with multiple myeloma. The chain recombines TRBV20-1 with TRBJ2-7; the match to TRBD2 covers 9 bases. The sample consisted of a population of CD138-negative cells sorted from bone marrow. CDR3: CSAPSGTSYEQYF. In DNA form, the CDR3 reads TGCAGTGCTCCTAGCGGGACCTCCTACGAGCAGTACTTC.